This is a list of T cell receptor beta chains from one sample in a study of cytomegalovirus exposure and HLA in healthy donors. Repertoires were generated with immunoSEQ multiplex PCR, while TCRdb's copy carries only in-frame clones and drops some. The data hold roughly 290,000 clones, with 85% to 90% observed a single time. The sample was PBMCs. These receptors were taken from a woman under 30 in good health and CMV-seronegative. Each CDR3 is given with its conserved first and last residue. The D gene is left open where the match is weak.

TRBV29-1 NA CSVDDRDPKTQYF
TRBV27 NA CASSPSYQETQYF
TRBV5-5 NA CASSLNRIEAFF
TRBV10-3 TRBD2 CAISEGLAGGQGGNEQFF
TRBV19 TRBD1 CASRQGQGGTEAFF
TRBV12-5 TRBD2 CASGLWLTSGFSSYEQYF
TRBV11-2 NA CASSPKWTGAFF
TRBV6-4 TRBD2 CASSKAGGPTNEQFF
TRBV29-1 NA CSVATMRGYTYEQYF
TRBV13 NA CASSLGDRYSGNTIYF
TRBV9 NA CASSVDGDSMNTEAFF
TRBV5-6 TRBD1 CASSRIRTGASTSPLHF
TRBV5-6 TRBD1 CASSFPNDRVRYNEQFF
TRBV30 TRBD2 CASGGTGEETQYF
TRBV5-4 TRBD2 CASSLDSGGFHEQFF
TRBV19 NA CASSKTHPGYSNQPQHF
TRBV5-1 NA CASSGEEETQYF